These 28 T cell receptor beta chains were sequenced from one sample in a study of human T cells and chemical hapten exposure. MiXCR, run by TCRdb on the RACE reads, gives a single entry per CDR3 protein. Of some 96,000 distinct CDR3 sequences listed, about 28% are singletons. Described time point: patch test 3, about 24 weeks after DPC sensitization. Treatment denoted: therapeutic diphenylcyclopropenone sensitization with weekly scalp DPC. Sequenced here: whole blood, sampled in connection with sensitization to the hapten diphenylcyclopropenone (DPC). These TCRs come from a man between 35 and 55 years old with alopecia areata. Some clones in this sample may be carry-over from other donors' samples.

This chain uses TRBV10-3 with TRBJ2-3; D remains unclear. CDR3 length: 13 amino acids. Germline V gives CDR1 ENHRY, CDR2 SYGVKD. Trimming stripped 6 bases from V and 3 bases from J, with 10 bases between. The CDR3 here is CAISRPQTDTQYF. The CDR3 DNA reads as TGTGCCATCAGCCGGCCCCAGACAGATACGCAGTATTTT.

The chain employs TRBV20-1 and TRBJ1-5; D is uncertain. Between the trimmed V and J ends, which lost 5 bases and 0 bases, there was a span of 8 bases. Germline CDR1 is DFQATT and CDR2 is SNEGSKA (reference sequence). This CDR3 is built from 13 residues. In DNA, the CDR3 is TGCAGTGCTCAAGGGAGTAGCAATCAGCCCCAGCATTTT. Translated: CSAQGSSNQPQHF.

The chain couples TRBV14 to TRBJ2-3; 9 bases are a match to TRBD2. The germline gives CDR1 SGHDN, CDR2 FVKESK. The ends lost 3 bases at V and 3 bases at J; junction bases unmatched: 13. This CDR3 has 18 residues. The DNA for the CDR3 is TGTGCCAGCAGCCACCGTGGCGGCCTAGCGGGATCAACAGATACGCAGTATTTT. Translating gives CASSHRGGLAGSTDTQYF.

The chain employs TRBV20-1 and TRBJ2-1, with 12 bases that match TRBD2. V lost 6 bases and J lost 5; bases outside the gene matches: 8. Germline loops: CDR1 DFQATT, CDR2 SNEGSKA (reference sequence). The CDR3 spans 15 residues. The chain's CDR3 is CSAPTSGRNHNEQFF. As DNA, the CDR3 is TGCAGTGCACCAACTAGCGGGAGGAACCACAATGAGCAGTTCTTC.

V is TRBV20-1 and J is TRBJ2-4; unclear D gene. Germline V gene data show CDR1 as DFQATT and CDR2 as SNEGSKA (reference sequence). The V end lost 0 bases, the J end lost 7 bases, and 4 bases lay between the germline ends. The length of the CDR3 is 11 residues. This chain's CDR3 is CSARDANIQYF. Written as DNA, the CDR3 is TGCAGTGCTAGAGATGCGAACATTCAGTACTTC.

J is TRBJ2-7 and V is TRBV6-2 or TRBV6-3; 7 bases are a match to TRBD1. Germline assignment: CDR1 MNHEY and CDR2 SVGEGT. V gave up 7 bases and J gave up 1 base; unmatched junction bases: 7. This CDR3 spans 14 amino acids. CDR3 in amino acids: CASTEGTVSYEQYF. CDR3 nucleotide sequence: TGTGCCAGCACTGAAGGGACAGTTTCCTACGAGCAGTACTTC.

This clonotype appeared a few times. The CDR3 nucleotides are TGTGCCAGCAGCCTCGGAACAGGGGGCGGGACAGATACGCAGTATTTT. This sequence encodes CASSLGTGGGTDTQYF. V and J are TRBV6-5 and TRBJ2-3; 9 positions match TRBD1. The junction had 10 bases not matched to a gene; V was cut back by 6 bases and J by 3 bases. The CDR3 runs 16 residues. Germline V gene data show CDR1 as MNHEY and CDR2 as SVGAGI.

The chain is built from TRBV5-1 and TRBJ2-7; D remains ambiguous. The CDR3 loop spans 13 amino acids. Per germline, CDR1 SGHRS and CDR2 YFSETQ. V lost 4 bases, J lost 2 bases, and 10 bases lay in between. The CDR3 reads CASSRDGPYEQYF. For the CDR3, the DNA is TGCGCCAGCAGCCGCGACGGTCCCTACGAGCAGTACTTC.

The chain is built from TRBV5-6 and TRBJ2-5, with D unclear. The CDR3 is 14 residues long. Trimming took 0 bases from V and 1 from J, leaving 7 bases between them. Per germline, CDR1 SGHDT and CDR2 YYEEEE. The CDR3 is CASSLAPLQETQYF. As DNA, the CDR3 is TGTGCCAGCAGCTTGGCGCCACTCCAAGAGACCCAGTACTTC.

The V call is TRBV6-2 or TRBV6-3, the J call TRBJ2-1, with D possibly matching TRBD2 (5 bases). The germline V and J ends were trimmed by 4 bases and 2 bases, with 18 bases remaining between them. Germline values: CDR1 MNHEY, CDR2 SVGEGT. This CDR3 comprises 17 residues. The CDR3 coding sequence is TGTGCCAGCAGTTCGGGGAACACTCCTAAGGCCTACAATGAGCAGTTCTTC. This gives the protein CASSSGNTPKAYNEQFF.

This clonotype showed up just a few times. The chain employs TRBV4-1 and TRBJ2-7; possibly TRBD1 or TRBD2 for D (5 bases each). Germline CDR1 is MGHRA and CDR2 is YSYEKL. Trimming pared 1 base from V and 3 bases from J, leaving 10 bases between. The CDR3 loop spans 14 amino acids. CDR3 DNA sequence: TGCGCCAGCAGCCAAGGGGGACCGAACTACGAGCAGTACTTC. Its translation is CASSQGGPNYEQYF.

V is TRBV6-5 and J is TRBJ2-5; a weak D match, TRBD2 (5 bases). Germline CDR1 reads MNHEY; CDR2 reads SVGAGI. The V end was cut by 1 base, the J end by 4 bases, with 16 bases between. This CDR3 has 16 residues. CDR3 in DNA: TGTGCCAGCAGTTACTTCGGCCCACTAGGAGCAGAGACCCAGTACTTC. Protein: CASSYFGPLGAETQYF.

This CDR3 is CASSRQGPNQPQHF. CDR3 nucleotide sequence: TGTGCCAGCAGCAGACAGGGTCCCAATCAGCCCCAGCATTTT. The V gene is TRBV28, the J gene TRBJ1-5; 7 bases align to TRBD1. CDR3 length: 14 residues. J gave up 3 bases and V 6 bases, and 5 bases lay outside the gene matches. Germline V gene sequence: CDR1 MDHEN, CDR2 SYDVKM.

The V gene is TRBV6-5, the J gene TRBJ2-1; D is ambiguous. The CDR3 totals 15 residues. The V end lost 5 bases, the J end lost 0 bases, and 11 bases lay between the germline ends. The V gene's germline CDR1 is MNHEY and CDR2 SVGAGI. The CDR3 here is CASSTTGGSYNEQFF. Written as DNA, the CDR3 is TGTGCCAGCAGTACCACCGGTGGCTCCTACAATGAGCAGTTCTTC.

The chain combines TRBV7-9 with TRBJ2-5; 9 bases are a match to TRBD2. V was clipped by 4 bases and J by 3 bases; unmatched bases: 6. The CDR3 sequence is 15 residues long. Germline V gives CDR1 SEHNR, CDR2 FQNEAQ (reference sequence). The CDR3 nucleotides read TGTGCCAGCAGCTCCCTCGTAGCGGGAGAAGAGACCCAGTACTTC. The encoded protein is CASSSLVAGEETQYF.

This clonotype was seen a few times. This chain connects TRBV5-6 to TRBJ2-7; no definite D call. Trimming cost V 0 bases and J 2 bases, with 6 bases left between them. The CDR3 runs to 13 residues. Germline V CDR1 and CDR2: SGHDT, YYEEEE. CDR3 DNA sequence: TGTGCCAGCAGCTTGGGCTTCACCTACGAGCAGTACTTC. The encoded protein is CASSLGFTYEQYF.

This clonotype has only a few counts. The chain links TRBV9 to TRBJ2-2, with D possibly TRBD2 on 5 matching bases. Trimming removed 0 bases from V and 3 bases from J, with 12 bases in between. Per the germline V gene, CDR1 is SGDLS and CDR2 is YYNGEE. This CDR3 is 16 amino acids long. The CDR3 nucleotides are TGTGCCAGCAGCGTAGATACTACCGGGGACACCGGGGAGCTGTTTTTT. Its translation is CASSVDTTGDTGELFF.

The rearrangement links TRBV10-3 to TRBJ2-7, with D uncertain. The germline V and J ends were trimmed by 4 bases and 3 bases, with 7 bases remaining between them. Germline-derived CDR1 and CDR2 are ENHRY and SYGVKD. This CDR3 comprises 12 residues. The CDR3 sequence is CAISVGDYEQYF. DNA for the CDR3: TGTGCCATCAGTGTTGGTGACTACGAGCAGTACTTC.

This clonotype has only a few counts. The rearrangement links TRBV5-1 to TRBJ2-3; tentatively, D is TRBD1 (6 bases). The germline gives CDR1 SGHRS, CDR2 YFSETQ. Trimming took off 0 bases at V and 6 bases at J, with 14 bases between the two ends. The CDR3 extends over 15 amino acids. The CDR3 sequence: CASSLEGERPDTQYF. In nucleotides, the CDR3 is TGCGCCAGCAGCTTGGAGGGGGAGAGGCCCGATACGCAGTATTTT.

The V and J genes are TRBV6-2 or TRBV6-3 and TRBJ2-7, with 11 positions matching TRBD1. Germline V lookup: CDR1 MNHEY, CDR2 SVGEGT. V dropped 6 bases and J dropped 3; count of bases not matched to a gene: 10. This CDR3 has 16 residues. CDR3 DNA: TGTGCCAGCAGCTTCCCACGGACAGGGGGCGGCTACGAGCAGTACTTC. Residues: CASSFPRTGGGYEQYF.

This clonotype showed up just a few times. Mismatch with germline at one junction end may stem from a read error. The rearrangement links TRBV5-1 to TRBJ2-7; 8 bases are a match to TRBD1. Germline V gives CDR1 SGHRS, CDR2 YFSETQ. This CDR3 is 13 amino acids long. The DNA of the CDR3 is TGCGCCAGCAGCTTGGGGACAGGGAAGTCATACCACTTC. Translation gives CASSLGTGKSYHF.

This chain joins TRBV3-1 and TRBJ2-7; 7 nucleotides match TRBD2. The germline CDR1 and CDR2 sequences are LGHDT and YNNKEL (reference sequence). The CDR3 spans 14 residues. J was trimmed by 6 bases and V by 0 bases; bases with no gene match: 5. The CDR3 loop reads CASSQDPGLVEQYF. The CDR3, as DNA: TGTGCCAGCAGCCAAGACCCTGGACTAGTCGAGCAGTACTTC.

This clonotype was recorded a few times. This CDR3 reads CSAILGGNRQETQYF. CDR3 sequence (DNA): TGCAGTGCTATCCTGGGGGGGAACCGGCAAGAGACCCAGTACTTC. The chain joins TRBV20-1 to TRBJ2-5, with 7 bases identical to TRBD2. Germline-derived CDR1 and CDR2 are DFQATT and SNEGSKA (reference sequence). The V gene end was trimmed by 4 bases and the J gene end by 2 bases; junction bases not matched to a gene: 10. The CDR3 consists of 15 residues.

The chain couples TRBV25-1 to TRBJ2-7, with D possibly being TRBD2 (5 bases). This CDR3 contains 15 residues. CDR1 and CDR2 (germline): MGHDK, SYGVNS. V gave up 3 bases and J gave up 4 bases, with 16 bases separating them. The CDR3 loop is CASSEPRLAGYEQYF. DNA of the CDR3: TGTGCCAGCAGTGAGCCCAGGCTAGCCGGTTACGAGCAGTACTTC.

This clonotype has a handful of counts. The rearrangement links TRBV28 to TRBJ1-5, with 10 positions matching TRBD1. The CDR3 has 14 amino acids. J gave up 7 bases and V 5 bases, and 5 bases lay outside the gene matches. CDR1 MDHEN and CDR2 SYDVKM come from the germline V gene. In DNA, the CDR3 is TGTGCCAGCAGTCTGACAGGGGGCGAGCAGCCCCAGCATTTT. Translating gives CASSLTGGEQPQHF.

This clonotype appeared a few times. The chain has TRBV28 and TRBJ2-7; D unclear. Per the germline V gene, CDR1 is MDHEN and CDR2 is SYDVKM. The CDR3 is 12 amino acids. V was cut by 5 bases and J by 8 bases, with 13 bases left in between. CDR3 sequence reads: CASSQPFSKQYF. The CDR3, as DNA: TGTGCCAGCAGTCAGCCTTTCTCAAAGCAGTACTTC.

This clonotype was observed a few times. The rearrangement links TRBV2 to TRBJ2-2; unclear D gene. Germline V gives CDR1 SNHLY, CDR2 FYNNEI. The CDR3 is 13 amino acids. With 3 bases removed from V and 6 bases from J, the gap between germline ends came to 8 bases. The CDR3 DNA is TGTGCCAGCAGTGACCACACGGCCGGGGAGCTGTTTTTT. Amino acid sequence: CASSDHTAGELFF.

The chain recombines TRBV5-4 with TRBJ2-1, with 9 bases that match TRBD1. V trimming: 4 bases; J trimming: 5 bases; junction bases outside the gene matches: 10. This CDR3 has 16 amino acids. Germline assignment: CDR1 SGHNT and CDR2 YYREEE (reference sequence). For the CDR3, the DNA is TGTGCCAGCAGCCCAGGTGCTGGGACAGGGAACAATGAGCAGTTCTTC. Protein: CASSPGAGTGNNEQFF.